A single sample is the source of the 21 T cell receptor beta chains below, sequenced in a study of blood T cell repertoires in COVID-19. TCRdb keeps only in-frame clones here, not all; method: immunoSEQ multiplex PCR. The data show about 250,000 clones, roughly 87% seen once. Specimen: peripheral blood. These receptors all come from a man aged 18 to 30 with active or convalescent COVID-19.

The V gene is TRBV9, the J gene TRBJ2-3, with TRBD2 matching over 7 bases. V dropped 3 bases and J dropped 0; count of bases not matched to a gene: 4. The CDR3 totals 15 residues. Germline assignment: CDR1 SGDLS and CDR2 YYNGEE. This CDR3 reads CASSATSASTDTQYF. CDR3 bases: TGTGCCAGCAGCGCCACTAGCGCTAGCACAGATACGCAGTATTTT.

This chain joins TRBV30 and TRBJ2-1, with a weak D call TRBD1 (5 bases). CDR3 length: 12 amino acids. The germline V gene encodes CDR1 GTSNPN and CDR2 SVGIG (reference sequence). With 3 bases removed from V and 11 bases from J, the gap between germline ends came to 14 bases. The CDR3 sequence: CAWSSSGFKQFF. CDR3 bases: TGTGCCTGGAGCTCTTCAGGGTTTAAGCAGTTCTTC.

Here the CDR3 reads CASSTANQGPGYTF. The DNA of the CDR3 is TGTGCCAGCTCAACGGCTAATCAGGGCCCTGGCTACACCTTC. The genes are TRBV18 and TRBJ1-2; tentatively, D is TRBD1 (5 bases). Trimming took 5 bases from V and 7 from J, leaving 17 bases between them. CDR3 length equals 14 residues. Germline V gives CDR1 KGHSH, CDR2 LQKENI.

The rearrangement uses TRBV6-6 and TRBJ2-7, with D tentatively TRBD1 (6 bases). Germline V gene lookup returns CDR1 MNHNY and CDR2 SVGAGI (reference sequence). This CDR3 spans 14 amino acids. V was clipped by 0 bases and J by 7 bases, with 13 bases between them. CDR3 region: CASSYSTGTHEQYF. CDR3 bases: TGTGCCAGCAGTTACTCGACTGGGACACATGAGCAGTACTTC.

The rearrangement uses TRBV9 and TRBJ1-4; maybe TRBD1 (6 bases). The CDR3 has 17 amino acids. V gave up 0 bases and J gave up 0 bases, with 12 bases separating them. Germline CDR1 SGDLS, CDR2 YYNGEE. This CDR3 reads CASSVDGRGATNEKLFF. The DNA for the CDR3 is TGTGCCAGCAGCGTAGATGGCAGGGGCGCAACTAATGAAAAACTGTTTTTT. The variable domain in full, completed from reference TRBV9 and TRBJ1-4, reads DSGVTQTPKHLITATGQRVTLRCSPRSGDLSVYWYQQSLDQGLQFLIQYYNGEERAKGNILERFSAQQFPDLHSELNLSSLELGDSALYFCASSVDGRGATNEKLFFGSGTQLSVL.

This clone was seen just once. V usage is TRBV27 and J usage is TRBJ2-3; 7 bases agree with TRBD2. V trimming: 3 bases; J trimming: 7 bases; junction bases outside the gene matches: 22. CDR1 MNHEY and CDR2 SMNVEV come from the germline V gene (reference sequence). The CDR3 loop spans 19 amino acids. The CDR3 here is CASSLFGVGRGDPTNTQYF. In nucleotides, the CDR3 is TGTGCCAGCAGTTTGTTTGGGGTCGGACGGGGGGATCCCACGAATACGCAGTATTTT.

The genes are TRBV19 and TRBJ2-5; 8 nucleotides align to TRBD2. The germline gives CDR1 LNHDA, CDR2 SQIVND (reference sequence). The CDR3 runs 16 residues. V lost 3 bases and J lost 1; bases outside the gene matches: 7. CDR3: CASSILTSVTQETQYF. The CDR3 DNA sequence: TGTGCCAGTAGTATCCTGACTAGCGTGACCCAAGAGACCCAGTACTTC.

The chain links TRBV19 to TRBJ2-3, with a possible D match to TRBD2 (6 bases). Trimming left V 9 bases short and J 1 base short, with 20 bases between. This CDR3 comprises 16 residues. Looked up from germline, CDR1 is LNHDA and CDR2 is SQIVND (reference sequence). The CDR3 is CASQVVGGRGTDTQYF. In DNA, the CDR3 is TGTGCCAGCCAGGTGGTGGGGGGACGAGGCACAGATACGCAGTATTTT.

This chain joins TRBV7-2 and TRBJ2-1, with 9 positions matching TRBD2. Germline V gene data show CDR1 as SGHTA and CDR2 as FQGNSA. The CDR3 is 15 amino acids. J was trimmed by 10 bases and V by 1 base; bases with no gene match: 8. The CDR3 coding sequence is TGTGCCAGCAGCTTAGATGGGACTAGCCGGAGCGAGCAGTTCTTC. It specifies CASSLDGTSRSEQFF.

The chain is built from TRBV7-3 and TRBJ2-5; D might be TRBD2 (7 bases). Looked up from germline, CDR1 is SGHTA and CDR2 is FQGTGA. The length of the CDR3 is 14 residues. V was pared by 1 base and J by 5 bases, with 11 bases between. Here the CDR3 DNA reads TGTGCCAGCAGCTTAAACGGGGGGCGGGAGACCCAGTACTTC. This gives the protein CASSLNGGRETQYF.

The V call is TRBV19, the J call TRBJ1-3; maybe TRBD1 (6 bases). Germline values: CDR1 LNHDA, CDR2 SQIVND (reference sequence). V dropped 6 bases and J dropped 2 bases, with 11 bases sitting between them. The CDR3 runs 14 residues. CDR3: CASRTGTPGNTIYF. CDR3 nucleotides: TGTGCCAGTAGGACCGGGACACCTGGAAACACCATATATTTT.

The J gene is TRBJ1-1, the V gene TRBV27; perhaps TRBD1 as D (5 bases). The CDR3 has 15 residues. Germline values: CDR1 MNHEY, CDR2 SMNVEV (reference sequence). V lost 2 bases, J lost 5 bases, and 15 bases lay in between. CDR3 in amino acids: CASSLKGLGRTEAFF. The CDR3 DNA is TGTGCCAGCAGTTTAAAGGGGTTAGGAAGAACTGAAGCTTTCTTT.

In its sample, this clone was seen once. The rearrangement uses TRBV9 and TRBJ2-3; TRBD2 aligns across 11 bases. The CDR3 extends over 17 amino acids. CDR1 is SGDLS and CDR2 is YYNGEE in the germline V gene. The V and J ends lost 1 base and 1 base, in that order; junction bases with no gene match: 5. The CDR3 sequence: CASSVIATSGGTDTQYF. The DNA of the CDR3 is TGTGCCAGCAGCGTAATCGCGACTAGCGGGGGCACAGATACGCAGTATTTT.

This chain uses TRBV9 with TRBJ2-1; a possible D gene is TRBD2 (7 bases). Trimming left V 3 bases short and J 0 bases short, with 13 bases between. Germline CDR1 reads SGDLS; CDR2 reads YYNGEE. This CDR3 region has 16 residues. CDR3 in DNA: TGTGCCAGCAGCGAGGGGGGGAGGCGCTCCTACAATGAGCAGTTCTTC. Translating it yields CASSEGGRRSYNEQFF.

The rearrangement links TRBV11-2 to TRBJ2-2; weak D call: TRBD2 (6 bases). This CDR3 contains 16 residues. Germline V CDR1 and CDR2: SGHAT, FQNNGV. With 7 bases removed from V and 1 base from J, the gap between germline ends came to 16 bases. The CDR3 DNA follows: TGTGCCAGCATCCCGTTGGGGCGGGAGAACACCGGGGAGCTGTTTTTT. Amino acids: CASIPLGRENTGELFF.

This chain connects TRBV7-2 to TRBJ1-5, with no clear D. CDR1 is SGHTA, CDR2 FQGNSA, per germline. CDR3 size: 16 residues. V lost 1 base to trimming and J lost 0 bases, with 10 bases between them. The CDR3 region is CASSLGPGISNQPQHF. DNA for the CDR3: TGTGCCAGCAGCTTAGGGCCGGGGATTAGCAATCAGCCCCAGCATTTT.

The rearrangement links TRBV24-1 to TRBJ2-2; D not resolved. The germline CDR1 and CDR2 sequences are KGHDR and SFDVKD. V was cut by 4 bases and J by 2 bases, with 13 bases left in between. The CDR3 runs 16 residues. Written as DNA, the CDR3 is TGTGCCACCAGTGACCCTACAAGAGGAAACACCGGGGAGCTGTTTTTT. It codes for CATSDPTRGNTGELFF.

The chain employs TRBV19 and TRBJ1-1, with 7 bases matching TRBD1. With 8 bases clipped from V and 0 bases from J, the junction kept 6 bases outside the gene matches. Germline V gene data show CDR1 as LNHDA and CDR2 as SQIVND (reference sequence). The CDR3 spans 14 residues. CDR3: CASSLGQMNTEAFF. DNA of the CDR3: TGTGCCAGTTCCCTGGGACAGATGAACACTGAAGCTTTCTTT.

The chain has TRBV4-3 and TRBJ2-2, with 7 bases identical to TRBD1. Per germline, CDR1 LGHNA and CDR2 YSLEER. This CDR3 is built from 16 residues. The V segment lost 2 bases and the J segment 1 base; nucleotides outside the gene matches: 4. CDR3 in DNA: TGCGCCAGCAGCCAACCTAACAGGGGGAACACCGGGGAGCTGTTTTTT. Residues: CASSQPNRGNTGELFF.

This chain links TRBV19 with TRBJ1-3; D is unresolved. The ends were cut back, 5 bases at V and 0 bases at J, with 11 bases in the middle. Germline lookup yields CDR1 LNHDA and CDR2 SQIVND (reference sequence). The CDR3 covers 15 residues. The DNA for the CDR3 is TGTGCCAGTAGTGTCACCTGGAGCTCTGGAAACACCATATATTTT. It encodes CASSVTWSSGNTIYF.

The chain joins TRBV15 to TRBJ2-3; TRBD1 matches at 7 bases. The CDR3 is made up of 13 amino acids. With 7 bases clipped from V and 1 base from J, the junction kept 2 bases outside the gene matches. CDR1 LNHNV and CDR2 YYDKDF come from the germline V gene (reference sequence). As DNA, the CDR3 is TGTGCCACCACAGGGGGTGGCACAGATACGCAGTATTTT. Its protein is CATTGGGTDTQYF.